This is a list of T cell receptor beta chains from one sample in a study of early T cells in non-severe SARS-CoV-2 infection. TCRdb processed the 5' RACE reads anew with MiXCR; each CDR3 protein has one entry. The top ten hold 4% to 5.5% of the sample, which has 98,000 or so distinct CDR3 sequences, about 11% seen once. The sequencing input was whole blood. The receptors derive from an adult who was a healthcare worker with PCR-confirmed SARS-CoV-2 infection or an uninfected control (not recorded which). The CDR3 runs from the conserved cysteine through the conserved F or W. The D gene is left open where the match is weak. Part of the rows lack a size; the others show once, few, many or a class for expanded clones.

D: NA
V: TRBV28
J: TRBJ2-2
size: few
length: 14
CDR3: CASSPGLASGELFF
DNA: TGTGCCAGCAGCCCAGGGTTGGCGTCCGGGGAGCTGTTTTTT

D: NA
V: TRBV10-3
J: TRBJ1-1
size: NA
length: 11
CDR3: CAISVAGEAFF
DNA: TGTGCCATCAGTGTTGCGGGAGAAGCTTTCTTT

D: NA
V: TRBV6-2/TRBV6-3
J: TRBJ2-2
size: NA
length: 13
CDR3: CASSHSLTGELFF
DNA: TGTGCCAGCAGTCATTCATTGACCGGGGAGCTGTTTTTT

D: NA
V: TRBV4-2
J: TRBJ1-6
size: few
length: 17
CDR3: CASSQDLQSSYNSPLHF
DNA: TGTGCCAGCAGCCAAGATCTTCAGAGCTCCTATAATTCACCCCTCCACTTT

D: NA
V: TRBV6-5
J: TRBJ1-6
size: NA
length: 15
CDR3: CASSYGGTGNSPLHF
DNA: TGTGCCAGCAGTTACGGGGGAACAGGGAATTCACCCCTCCACTTT

D: NA
V: TRBV27
J: TRBJ2-2
size: many
length: 14
CDR3: CASSFLGGGGELFF
DNA: TGTGCCAGCAGTTTCCTGGGGGGAGGCGGGGAGCTGTTTTTT

D: TRBD2
V: TRBV25-1
J: TRBJ2-3
size: few
length: 18
CDR3: CAIVTSLLLAGVPDTQYF
DNA: TGTGCCATAGTGACCAGTCTTCTTCTAGCGGGAGTCCCAGATACGCAGTATTTT

D: TRBD2
V: TRBV2
J: TRBJ2-3
size: many
length: 17
CDR3: CASSPRLAGGKADTQYF
DNA: TGTGCCAGCAGTCCTCGGCTAGCGGGAGGGAAGGCAGATACGCAGTATTTT

D: TRBD1
V: TRBV7-9
J: TRBJ2-2
size: many
length: 15
CDR3: CASSPSGGRTGELFF
DNA: TGTGCCAGCAGCCCCTCAGGGGGAAGGACCGGGGAGCTGTTTTTT

D: TRBD1
V: TRBV4-2
J: TRBJ2-7
size: few
length: 16
CDR3: CASSQGQGIVSYEQYF
DNA: TGTGCCAGCAGCCAGGGACAGGGTATAGTCTCCTACGAGCAGTACTTC

D: TRBD1
V: TRBV27
J: TRBJ2-1
size: few
length: 15
CDR3: CASSLTGVPYNEQFF
DNA: TGTGCCAGCAGTTTGACAGGGGTCCCCTACAATGAGCAGTTCTTC

D: TRBD1
V: TRBV27
J: TRBJ2-7
size: NA
length: 14
CDR3: CASSPDRVLYEQYF
DNA: TGTGCCAGCAGCCCGGACAGGGTACTCTACGAGCAGTACTTC

D: TRBD2
V: TRBV20-1
J: TRBJ2-1
size: NA
length: 16
CDR3: CSATSRTSGVYNEQFF
DNA: TGCAGTGCTACCTCAAGGACTAGCGGGGTTTACAATGAGCAGTTCTTC

D: NA
V: TRBV25-1
J: TRBJ2-7
size: NA
length: 15
CDR3: CASSDLGAALYEQYF
DNA: TGTGCCAGCAGTGATTTGGGAGCGGCCCTCTACGAGCAGTACTTC

D: NA
V: TRBV20-1
J: TRBJ1-2
size: many
length: 11
CDR3: CSAWDRYGYTF
DNA: TGCAGTGCCTGGGACCGCTATGGCTACACCTTC

D: NA
V: TRBV20-1
J: TRBJ1-2
size: many
length: 13
CDR3: CSAAAGERYGYTF
DNA: TGCAGTGCTGCTGCGGGGGAGCGCTATGGCTACACCTTC

D: TRBD1
V: TRBV2
J: TRBJ2-7
size: NA
length: 13
CDR3: CASSRQGSYEQYF
DNA: TGTGCCAGCAGTCGACAGGGTTCCTACGAGCAGTACTTC

D: TRBD2
V: TRBV2
J: TRBJ2-1
size: many
length: 16
CDR3: CASRNGGLAGFGEQFF
DNA: TGTGCCAGCAGAAACGGGGGACTAGCGGGCTTTGGTGAGCAGTTCTTC

D: NA
V: TRBV20-1
J: TRBJ2-3
size: NA
length: 14
CDR3: CSARDRTGPDTQYF
DNA: TGCAGTGCTAGAGATCGAACAGGGCCAGATACGCAGTATTTT

D: TRBD1
V: TRBV10-3
J: TRBJ2-7
size: many
length: 14
CDR3: CAIRTGQGNHEQYF
DNA: TGTGCCATCAGAACGGGACAGGGGAACCACGAGCAGTACTTC

D: NA
V: TRBV11-2
J: TRBJ2-5
size: NA
length: 14
CDR3: CASSPGRTQETQYF
DNA: TGTGCCAGCAGCCCAGGGCGGACTCAAGAGACCCAGTACTTC

D: NA
V: TRBV7-9
J: TRBJ1-2
size: NA
length: 14
CDR3: CASSSSGTDYGYTF
DNA: TGTGCCAGCAGCTCATCCGGGACGGACTATGGCTACACCTTC

D: NA
V: TRBV5-5
J: TRBJ1-4
size: NA
length: 12
CDR3: CASSFTGEKLFF
DNA: TGTGCCAGCAGCTTTACGGGGGAAAAACTGTTTTTT

D: TRBD1
V: TRBV7-2
J: TRBJ1-2
size: few
length: 15
CDR3: CASSFRTGEGYGYTF
DNA: TGTGCCAGCAGCTTTCGGACAGGGGAGGGCTATGGCTACACCTTC

D: TRBD1
V: TRBV4-1
J: TRBJ2-2
size: many
length: 16
CDR3: CASSVRRGPNTGELFF
DNA: TGCGCCAGCAGCGTGCGAAGGGGGCCGAACACCGGGGAGCTGTTTTTT

D: NA
V: TRBV12-3/TRBV12-4
J: TRBJ2-7
size: few
length: 14
CDR3: CASSLRASSYEQYF
DNA: TGTGCCAGCAGTTTAAGGGCTAGCTCCTACGAGCAGTACTTC

D: TRBD2
V: TRBV29-1
J: TRBJ2-3
size: NA
length: 15
CDR3: CSVTSGGRRPDTQYF
DNA: TGCAGCGTCACTAGCGGGGGGCGCCGGCCAGATACGCAGTATTTT

D: TRBD2
V: TRBV20-1
J: TRBJ2-1
size: many
length: 16
CDR3: CSARPRRGGKYNEQFF
DNA: TGCAGTGCTAGACCTCGGCGGGGGGGCAAGTACAATGAGCAGTTCTTC

D: TRBD1
V: TRBV29-1
J: TRBJ1-6
size: NA
length: 13
CDR3: CSAGRDRNSPLHF
DNA: TGCAGCGCCGGACGGGACAGGAATTCACCCCTCCACTTT

D: NA
V: TRBV2
J: TRBJ2-2
size: few
length: 15
CDR3: CASSENRVNTGELFF
DNA: TGTGCCAGCAGTGAAAACAGGGTGAACACCGGGGAGCTGTTTTTT

D: NA
V: TRBV7-7
J: TRBJ2-7
size: NA
length: 14
CDR3: CASSLGTPPYEQYF
DNA: TGTGCTAGCAGCTTAGGAACCCCACCGTACGAGCAGTACTTC

D: NA
V: TRBV24-1
J: TRBJ2-1
size: many
length: 14
CDR3: CATSDLGSYNEQFF
DNA: TGTGCCACCAGTGACCTGGGTTCCTACAATGAGCAGTTCTTC

D: NA
V: TRBV6-6
J: TRBJ1-1
size: NA
length: 14
CDR3: CASRDTIMNTEAFF
DNA: TGTGCCAGCCGGGACACGATTATGAACACTGAAGCTTTCTTT

D: TRBD1
V: TRBV20-1
J: TRBJ2-4
size: NA
length: 19
CDR3: CSASPGDRGYLLAKNIQYF
DNA: TGCAGTGCTAGCCCAGGGGACAGGGGGTATTTGCTAGCCAAAAACATTCAGTACTTC

D: NA
V: TRBV7-8
J: TRBJ2-5
size: many
length: 12
CDR3: CASSPSGETQYF
DNA: TGTGCCAGCAGCCCCTCCGGGGAGACCCAGTACTTC

D: TRBD2
V: TRBV3-1
J: TRBJ2-1
size: many
length: 16
CDR3: CASSPLAGQGHNEQFF
DNA: TGTGCCAGCAGCCCTCTAGCGGGGCAAGGTCACAATGAGCAGTTCTTC

D: NA
V: TRBV3-1
J: TRBJ1-1
size: few
length: 14
CDR3: CASSQPGPNTEAFF
DNA: TGTGCCAGCAGCCAGCCAGGCCCGAACACTGAAGCTTTCTTT